This T cell receptor beta chain was identified during a study of PD-L1 blockade in urothelial cancer. For the study at large: The patients had undergone anywhere from 0 to 3 prior chemotherapy regimens.

Sequencing was performed with immunoSEQ multiplex PCR; in TCRdb, only in-frame clones are kept and a portion is missing. This table has more than 95,000 clones, more than 85% appearing once. Time point given: peripheral blood 6 weeks after treatment start. The receptor comes from a man in his 60s with urothelial cancer. The sequenced sample was PBMCs, obtained around atezolizumab (anti-PD-L1) treatment.

The CDR3 nucleotides read TGTGCCACGCGTCTAGAACGAGAGCAGTTCTTC. Its translation is CATRLEREQFF. J is TRBJ2-1 and V is TRBV6-5, with D unresolved. The V and J ends lost 10 bases and 10 bases respectively, with 14 bases between them. In germline, CDR1 is MNHEY, CDR2 SVGAGI. CDR3 size: 11 residues.